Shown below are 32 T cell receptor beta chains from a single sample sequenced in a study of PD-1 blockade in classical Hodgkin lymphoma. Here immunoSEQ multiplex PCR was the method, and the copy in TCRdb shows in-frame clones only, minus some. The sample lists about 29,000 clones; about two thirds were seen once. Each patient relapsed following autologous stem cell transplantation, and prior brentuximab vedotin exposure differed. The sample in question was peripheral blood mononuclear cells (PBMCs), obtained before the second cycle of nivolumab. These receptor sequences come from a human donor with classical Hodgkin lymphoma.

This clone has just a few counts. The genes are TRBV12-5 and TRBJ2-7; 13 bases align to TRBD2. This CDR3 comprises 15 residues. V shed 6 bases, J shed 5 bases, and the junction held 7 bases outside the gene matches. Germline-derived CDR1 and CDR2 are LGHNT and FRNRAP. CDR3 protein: CASGPGLAGDDEQYF. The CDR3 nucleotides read TGTGCTAGTGGACCCGGACTAGCGGGAGACGACGAGCAGTACTTC. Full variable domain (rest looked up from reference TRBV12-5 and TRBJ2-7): DARVTQTPRHKVTEMGQEVTMRCQPILGHNTVFWYRQTMMQGLELLAYFRNRAPLDDSGMPKDRFSAEMPDATLATLKIQPSEPRDSAVYFCASGPGLAGDDEQYFGPGTRLTVT.

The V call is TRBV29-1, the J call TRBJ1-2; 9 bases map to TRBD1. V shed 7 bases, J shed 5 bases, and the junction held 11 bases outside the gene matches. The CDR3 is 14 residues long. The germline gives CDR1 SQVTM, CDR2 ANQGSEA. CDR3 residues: CSGSTGGGSYGYTF. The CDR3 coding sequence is TGCAGCGGTTCAACAGGGGGCGGGTCGTATGGCTACACCTTC.

CDR3 sequence reads: CATSWDGDSNQPQHF. CDR3 in DNA: TGTGCCACCAGCTGGGACGGTGATAGCAATCAGCCCCAGCATTTT. The rearrangement links TRBV15 to TRBJ1-5; possible D gene TRBD1, 5 bases. Germline CDR1 is LNHNV and CDR2 is YYDKDF (reference sequence). Deletions cut 5 bases from V and 0 bases from J, with 11 bases between. The CDR3 has 15 residues.

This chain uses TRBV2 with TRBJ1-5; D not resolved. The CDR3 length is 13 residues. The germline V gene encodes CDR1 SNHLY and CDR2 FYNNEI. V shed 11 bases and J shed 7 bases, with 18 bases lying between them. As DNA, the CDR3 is TGTGCCGGCTACGGAGAGGGAGGCCAGCCCCAGCATTTT. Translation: CAGYGEGGQPQHF.

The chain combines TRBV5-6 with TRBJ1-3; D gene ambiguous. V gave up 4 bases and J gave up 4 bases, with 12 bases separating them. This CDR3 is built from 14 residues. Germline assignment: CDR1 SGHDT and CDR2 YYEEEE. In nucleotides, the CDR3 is TGTGCCAGCAGCCCCAAAGCCGGGGGAAACACCATATATTTT. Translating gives CASSPKAGGNTIYF.

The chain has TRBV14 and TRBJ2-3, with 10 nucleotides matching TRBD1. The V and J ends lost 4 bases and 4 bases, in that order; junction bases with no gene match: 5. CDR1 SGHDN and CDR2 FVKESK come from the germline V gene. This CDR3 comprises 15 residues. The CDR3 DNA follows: TGTGCCAGCAGCCGACTGACAGGGGGCGCAGATACGCAGTATTTT. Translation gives CASSRLTGGADTQYF.

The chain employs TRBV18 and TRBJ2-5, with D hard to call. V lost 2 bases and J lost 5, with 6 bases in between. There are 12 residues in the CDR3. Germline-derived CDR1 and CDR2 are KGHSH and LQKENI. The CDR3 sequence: CASSPRSETQYF. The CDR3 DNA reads TGTGCCAGCTCACCAAGGAGCGAGACCCAGTACTTC.

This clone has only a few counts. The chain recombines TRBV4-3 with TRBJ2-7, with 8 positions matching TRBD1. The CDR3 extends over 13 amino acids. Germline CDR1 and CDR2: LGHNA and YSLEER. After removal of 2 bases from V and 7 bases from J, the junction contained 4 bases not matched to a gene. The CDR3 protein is CASSQPGQGEQYF. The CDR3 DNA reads TGCGCCAGCAGCCAACCTGGACAGGGAGAGCAGTACTTC.

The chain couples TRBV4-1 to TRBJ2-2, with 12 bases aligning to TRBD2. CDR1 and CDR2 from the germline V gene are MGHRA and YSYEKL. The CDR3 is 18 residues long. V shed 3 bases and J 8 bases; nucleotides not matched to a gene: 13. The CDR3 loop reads CASSQVEAGLAGSGELFF. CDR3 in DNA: TGCGCCAGCAGCCAGGTGGAAGCAGGACTAGCGGGATCGGGGGAGCTGTTTTTT.

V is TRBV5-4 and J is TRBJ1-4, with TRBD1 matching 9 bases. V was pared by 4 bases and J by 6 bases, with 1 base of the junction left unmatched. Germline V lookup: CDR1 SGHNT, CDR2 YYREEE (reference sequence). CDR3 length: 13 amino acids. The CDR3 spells CASSRDRDEKLFF. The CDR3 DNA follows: TGTGCCAGCAGCAGGGACAGGGATGAAAAACTGTTTTTT.

CDR3 DNA: TGTGCCATCAGTGCGACAGGAATGAACACTGAAGCTTTCTTT. It encodes CAISATGMNTEAFF. This sequence joins TRBV10-3 and TRBJ1-1; possible D gene TRBD1, 6 bases. CDR3 length: 14 residues. Germline CDR1 ENHRY, CDR2 SYGVKD. V lost 4 bases, J lost 0 bases, and 9 bases lay in between.

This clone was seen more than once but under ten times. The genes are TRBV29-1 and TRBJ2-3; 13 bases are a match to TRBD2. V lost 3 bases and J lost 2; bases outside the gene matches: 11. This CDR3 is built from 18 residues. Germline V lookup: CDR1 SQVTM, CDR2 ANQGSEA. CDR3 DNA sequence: TGCAGCGTTGAGGACAGAGGGACTAGCGGGGTATTCACAGATACGCAGTATTTT. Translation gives CSVEDRGTSGVFTDTQYF.

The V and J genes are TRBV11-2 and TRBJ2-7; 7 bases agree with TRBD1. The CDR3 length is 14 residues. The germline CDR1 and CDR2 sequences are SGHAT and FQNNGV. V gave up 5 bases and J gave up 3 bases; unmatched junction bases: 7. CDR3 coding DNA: TGTGCCAGCAGCCAGGTTACAGGGGACTACGAGCAGTACTTC. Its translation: CASSQVTGDYEQYF.

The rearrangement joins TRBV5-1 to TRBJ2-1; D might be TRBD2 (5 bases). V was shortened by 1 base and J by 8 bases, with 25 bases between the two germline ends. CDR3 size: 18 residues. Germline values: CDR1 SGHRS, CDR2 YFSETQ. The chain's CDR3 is CASSLFGLGSSSRDEQFF. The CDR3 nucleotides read TGCGCCAGCAGCTTGTTCGGTTTGGGGTCTAGCAGCCGTGATGAGCAGTTCTTC.

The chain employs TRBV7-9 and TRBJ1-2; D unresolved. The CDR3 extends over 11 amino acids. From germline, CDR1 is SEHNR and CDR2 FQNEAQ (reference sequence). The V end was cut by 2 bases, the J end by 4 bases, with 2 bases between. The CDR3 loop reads CASSLFYGYTF. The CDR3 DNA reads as TGTGCCAGCAGCTTATTCTATGGCTACACCTTC. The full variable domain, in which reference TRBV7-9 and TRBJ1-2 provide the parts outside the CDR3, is DTGVSQNPRHKITKRGQNVTFRCDPISEHNRLYWYRQTLGQGPEFLTYFQNEAQLEKSRLLSDRFSAERPKGSFSTLEIQRTEQGDSAMYLCASSLFYGYTFGSGTRLTVV.

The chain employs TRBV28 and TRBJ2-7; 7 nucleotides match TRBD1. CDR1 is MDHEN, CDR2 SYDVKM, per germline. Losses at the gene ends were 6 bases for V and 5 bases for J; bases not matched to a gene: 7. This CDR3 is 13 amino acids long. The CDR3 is CASRQGHGDEQYF. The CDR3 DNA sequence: TGTGCCAGCAGACAGGGGCATGGGGACGAGCAGTACTTC.

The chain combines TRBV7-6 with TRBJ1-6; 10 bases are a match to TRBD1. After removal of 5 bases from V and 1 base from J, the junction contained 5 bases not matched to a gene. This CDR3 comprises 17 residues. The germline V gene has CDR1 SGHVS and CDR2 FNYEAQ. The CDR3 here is CASSMRDRGSYNSPLHF. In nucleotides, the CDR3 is TGTGCCAGCAGCATGCGGGACAGGGGTTCCTATAATTCACCCCTCCACTTT.

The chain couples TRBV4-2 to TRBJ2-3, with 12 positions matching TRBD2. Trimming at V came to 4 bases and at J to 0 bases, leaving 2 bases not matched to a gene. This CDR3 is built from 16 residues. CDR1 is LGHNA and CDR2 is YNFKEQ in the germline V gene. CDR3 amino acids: CASSPLAGGSTDTQYF. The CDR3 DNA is TGTGCCAGCAGCCCCCTAGCGGGGGGGAGCACAGATACGCAGTATTTT.

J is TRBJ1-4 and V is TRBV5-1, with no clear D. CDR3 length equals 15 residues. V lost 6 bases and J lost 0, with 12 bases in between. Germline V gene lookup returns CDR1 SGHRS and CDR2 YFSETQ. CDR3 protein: CASNTDGATNEKLFF. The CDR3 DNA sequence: TGCGCCAGCAACACCGACGGTGCAACTAATGAAAAACTGTTTTTT.

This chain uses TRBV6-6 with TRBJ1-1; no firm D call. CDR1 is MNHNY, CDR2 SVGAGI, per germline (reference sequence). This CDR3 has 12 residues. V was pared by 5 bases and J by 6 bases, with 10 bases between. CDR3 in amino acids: CASSPRFAEAFF. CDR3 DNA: TGTGCCAGCAGTCCGAGGTTCGCTGAAGCTTTCTTT.

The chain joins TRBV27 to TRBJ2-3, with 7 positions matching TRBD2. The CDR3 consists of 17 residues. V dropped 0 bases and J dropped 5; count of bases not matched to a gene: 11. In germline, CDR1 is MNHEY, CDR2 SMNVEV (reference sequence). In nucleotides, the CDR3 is TGTGCCAGCAGTTTATCTGAGACTAGCCTTTTTTTAGATACGCAGTATTTT. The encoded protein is CASSLSETSLFLDTQYF.

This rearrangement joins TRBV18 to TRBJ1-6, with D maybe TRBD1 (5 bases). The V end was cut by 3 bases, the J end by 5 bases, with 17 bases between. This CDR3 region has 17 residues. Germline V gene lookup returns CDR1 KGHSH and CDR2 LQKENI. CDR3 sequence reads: CASSPRTLQQNNSPLHF. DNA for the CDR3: TGTGCCAGCTCACCCAGGACACTCCAACAAAATAATTCACCCCTCCACTTT. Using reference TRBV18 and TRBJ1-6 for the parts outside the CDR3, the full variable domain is NAGVMQNPRHLVRRRGQEARLRCSPMKGHSHVYWYRQLPEEGLKFMVYLQKENIIDESGMPKERFSAEFPKEGPSILRIQQVVRGDSAAYFCASSPRTLQQNNSPLHFGNGTRLTVT.

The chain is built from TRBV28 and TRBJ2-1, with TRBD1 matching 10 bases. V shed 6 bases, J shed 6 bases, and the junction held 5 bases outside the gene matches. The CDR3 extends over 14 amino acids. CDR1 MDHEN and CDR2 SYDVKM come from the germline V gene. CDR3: CASRRQGASNEQFF. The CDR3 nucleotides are TGTGCCAGCAGAAGACAGGGGGCCTCCAATGAGCAGTTCTTC.

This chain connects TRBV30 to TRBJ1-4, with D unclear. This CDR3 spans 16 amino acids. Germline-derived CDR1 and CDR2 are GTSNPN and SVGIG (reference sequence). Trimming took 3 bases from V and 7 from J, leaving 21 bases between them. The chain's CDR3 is CAWSAGFQAYGEKLFF. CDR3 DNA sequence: TGTGCCTGGAGCGCGGGGTTTCAGGCGTATGGTGAAAAACTGTTTTTT.

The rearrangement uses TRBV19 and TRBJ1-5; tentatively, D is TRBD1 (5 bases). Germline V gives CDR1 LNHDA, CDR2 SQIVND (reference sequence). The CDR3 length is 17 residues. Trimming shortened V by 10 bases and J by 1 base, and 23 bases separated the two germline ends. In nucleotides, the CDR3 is TGTGCCACCGACAACGGGGACCGCTGGAGGAGCAATCAGCCCCAGCATTTT. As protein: CATDNGDRWRSNQPQHF.

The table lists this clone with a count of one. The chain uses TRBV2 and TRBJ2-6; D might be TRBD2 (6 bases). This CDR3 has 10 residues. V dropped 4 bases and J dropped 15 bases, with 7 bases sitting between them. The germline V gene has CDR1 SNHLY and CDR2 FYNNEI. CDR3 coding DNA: TGTGCCAGCAGTGGGGGGGACCTGACTTTC. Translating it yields CASSGGDLTF.

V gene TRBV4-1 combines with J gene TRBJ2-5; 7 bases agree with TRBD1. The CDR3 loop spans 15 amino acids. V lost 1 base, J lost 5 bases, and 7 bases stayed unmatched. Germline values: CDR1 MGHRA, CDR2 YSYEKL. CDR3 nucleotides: TGCGCCAGCAGCCAAGTTCTGTCCAGGGGGGAGACCCAGTACTTC. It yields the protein CASSQVLSRGETQYF.

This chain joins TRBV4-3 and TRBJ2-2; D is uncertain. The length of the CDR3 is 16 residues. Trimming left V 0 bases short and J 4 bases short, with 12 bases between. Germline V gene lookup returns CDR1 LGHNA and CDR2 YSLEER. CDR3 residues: CASSQEGPPTTGELFF. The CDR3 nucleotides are TGCGCCAGCAGCCAAGAGGGTCCCCCGACCACCGGGGAGCTGTTTTTT.

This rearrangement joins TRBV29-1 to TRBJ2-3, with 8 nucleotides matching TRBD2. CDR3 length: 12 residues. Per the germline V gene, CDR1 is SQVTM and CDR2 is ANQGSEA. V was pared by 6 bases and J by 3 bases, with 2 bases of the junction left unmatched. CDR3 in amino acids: CSVASGTDTQYF. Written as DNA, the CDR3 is TGCAGCGTCGCTAGCGGGACAGATACGCAGTATTTT.

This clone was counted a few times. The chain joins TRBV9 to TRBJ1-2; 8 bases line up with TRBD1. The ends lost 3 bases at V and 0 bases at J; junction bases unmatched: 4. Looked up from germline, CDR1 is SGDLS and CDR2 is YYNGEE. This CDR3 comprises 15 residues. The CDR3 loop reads CASSALGQANYGYTF. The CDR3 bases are TGTGCCAGCAGCGCCTTGGGACAGGCTAACTATGGCTACACCTTC.

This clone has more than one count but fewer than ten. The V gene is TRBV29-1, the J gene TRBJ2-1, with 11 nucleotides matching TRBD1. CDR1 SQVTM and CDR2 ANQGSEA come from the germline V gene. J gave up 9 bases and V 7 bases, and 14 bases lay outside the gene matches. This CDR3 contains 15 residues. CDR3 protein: CSATTGGTGGSEQFF. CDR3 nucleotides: TGCAGCGCCACTACCGGAGGGACAGGGGGGAGTGAGCAGTTCTTC.

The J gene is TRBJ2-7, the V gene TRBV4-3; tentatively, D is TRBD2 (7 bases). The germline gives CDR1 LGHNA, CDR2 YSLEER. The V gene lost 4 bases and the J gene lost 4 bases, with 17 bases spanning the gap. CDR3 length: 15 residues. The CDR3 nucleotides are TGCGCCAGCAGCCCCGGTTGGGGGGGCAAGTACGAGCAGTACTTC. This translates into CASSPGWGGKYEQYF.